This TCR beta chain was captured by sequencing in a study of shared clonotypes between healthy human individuals. Study-level findings and limits: Among donors, the sharing of clonotypes was expected to be influenced by sequencing depth.

Every one of the donors was a Caucasian adult that lived in Nashville, Tennessee. Unsorted PBMC DNA was run through sequencing on ten immunoSEQ deep assay plates. The method was immunoSEQ multiplex PCR; TCRdb's version includes in-frame clones alone and lacks a portion of them. The table shows some 92,000 clones, with around half occurring only once. This clone occurred a few times. No antigen is known for it. As the CDR3 is not closed by the conserved phenylalanine or tryptophan, this likely results from a read error. Because the CDR3's place on the DNA is in doubt, the DNA is left out and the CDR3 is given as listed by TCRdb. The CDR3 length is 9 residues, termini included. Germline V lookup: CDR1 DFQATT, CDR2 SNEGSKA (reference sequence).

This sequence was found in a woman aged 40 to 55 in good health. Some clones in this sample may be carry-over from other donors' samples. The sequenced sample consisted of PBMCs. The J gene is TRBJ2-3, the V gene TRBV20-1; the table's D gene call, TRBD2, was not cross checked with the DNA. CDR3 sequence: CSASSGSVV.